This T cell receptor beta chain was captured by sequencing in a study of T-cell reconstitution after alpha-beta-depleted transplantation in children. This clonotype came up a few times. The TCRbeta library incorporated unique molecular identifiers. TCRdb re-analysed the PCR reads in MiXCR, keeping a single row per CDR3 protein. Of roughly 500,000 distinct CDR3 sequences listed, around 17% are singletons. Germline V lookup: CDR1 MDHEN, CDR2 SYDVKM. V was trimmed by 3 bases and J by 6 bases, leaving 12 bases between them. The length of the CDR3 is 14 residues. The sample here was PBMCs from the stem cell graft donor, taken from the stem cell graft. The receptor comes from a human donor who donated a stem cell graft to a child with acute lymphoblastic leukemia. This chain links TRBV28 with TRBJ2-1; D is possibly TRBD1 or TRBD2 (5 bases each). CDR3 amino acids: CASSLGEPPNEQFF. In DNA, the CDR3 is TGTGCCAGCAGTTTGGGGGAGCCCCCCAATGAGCAGTTCTTC. The variable domain in full, completed from reference TRBV28 and TRBJ2-1, reads DVKVTQSSRYLVKRTGEKVFLECVQDMDHENMFWYRQDPGLGLRLIYFSYDVKMKEKGDIPEGYSVSREKKERFSLILESASTNQTSMYLCASSLGEPPNEQFFGPGTRLTVL.